This TCR beta chain was sequenced for a study of T cell responses to AZD1222 COVID-19 vaccine. To note about this clone: A read error may produce the germline difference seen at one junction end.

Libraries were prepared by immunoSEQ multiplex PCR; TCRdb keeps only in-frame clonotypes and omits some of them. This table holds about 110,000 clones, 84% found once. Germline-derived CDR1 and CDR2 are SGHVS and FQNEAQ. The CDR3 runs 15 residues. The specimen comprised peripheral blood, sampled on day 0 of AZD1222 vaccination. This clonotype was obtained from an adult in good health. This chain uses TRBV7-8 with TRBJ2-1; 7 nucleotides agree with TRBD2. As DNA, the CDR3 is TGTGCCAGCAGCTTAGGGGCTAGCGGTTACAATGAACAGTTCTTC. This sequence encodes CASSLGASGYNEQFF.